The 4 T cell receptor beta chains listed next were all sequenced from one sample in a study of circulating and synovial CD4+ cells in juvenile arthritis. Sequenced by immunoSEQ multiplex PCR; TCRdb stores in-frame clones only, minus some. The sample consists of tens of thousands of clones, about 93% of them appearing once. The material sequenced was CD4+ T cells from blood. Receptors originate from a human donor with juvenile idiopathic arthritis.

The J gene is TRBJ1-1, the V gene TRBV6-5, with 9 nucleotides matching TRBD1. V trimming: 6 bases; J trimming: 1 base; junction bases outside the gene matches: 6. CDR3 length: 15 residues. CDR1 is MNHEY and CDR2 is SVGAGI in the germline V gene. The CDR3 sequence is CASRRDRAPNTEAFF. As DNA, the CDR3 is TGTGCCAGCAGGAGGGACAGGGCTCCGAACACTGAAGCTTTCTTT.

The chain employs TRBV30 and TRBJ2-1, with 14 positions matching TRBD2. With V trimmed by 7 bases and J by 8 bases, 19 bases remained unmatched. In germline, CDR1 is GTSNPN, CDR2 SVGIG (reference sequence). CDR3 length: 18 amino acids. The CDR3 loop reads CAYREGWGLAGVQYEQFF. CDR3 in DNA: TGTGCCTACCGCGAGGGTTGGGGACTAGCGGGAGTTCAGTATGAGCAGTTCTTC.

This clone was seen only once. The J gene is TRBJ2-1, the V gene TRBV18; TRBD1 aligns across 8 bases. The trim removed 1 base at V and 4 bases at J, leaving 9 bases unmatched. The CDR3 spans 17 residues. CDR1 and CDR2 from the germline V gene are KGHSH and LQKENI. Here the CDR3 reads CASSPRTGGYRYNEQFF. CDR3 DNA sequence: TGTGCCAGCTCACCACGCACAGGGGGGTATCGTTACAATGAGCAGTTCTTC.

This chain joins TRBV6-5 and TRBJ2-7, with 7 bases identical to TRBD1. J was trimmed by 1 base and V by 3 bases; bases with no gene match: 6. The CDR3 has 15 residues. CDR1 is MNHEY and CDR2 is SVGAGI in the germline V gene. CDR3 protein: CASSYSDRTSYEQYF. The CDR3 DNA sequence: TGTGCCAGCAGTTATTCGGACAGGACATCCTACGAGCAGTACTTC.